The 30 T cell receptor beta chains given below trace back to one sample, sequenced in a study of cytomegalovirus exposure and HLA in healthy donors. Profiled with immunoSEQ multiplex PCR; TCRdb holds only in-frame clones, not every one. The repertoire holds around 140,000 clones, with approximately 94% as singletons. Input material: PBMCs. The receptors derive from a young man in good health and CMV-seropositive.

This clone was found once. This sequence joins TRBV5-4 and TRBJ1-2; tentative D call: TRBD1 (5 bases). Trimming took off 2 bases at V and 6 bases at J, with 11 bases between the two ends. Germline V gives CDR1 SGHNT, CDR2 YYREEE (reference sequence). This CDR3 has 13 amino acids. The CDR3 reads CASSFIGVHGYTF. The DNA of the CDR3 is TGTGCCAGCAGCTTTATAGGGGTACATGGCTACACCTTC.

The V gene is TRBV6-6, the J gene TRBJ1-4; D might be TRBD1 (5 bases). With 6 bases removed from V and 2 bases from J, the gap between germline ends came to 7 bases. Germline lookup yields CDR1 MNHNY and CDR2 SVGAGI (reference sequence). The CDR3 loop spans 13 amino acids. The CDR3 sequence is CASRGATNEKLFF. The CDR3 DNA reads as TGTGCCAGCAGAGGGGCGACTAATGAAAAACTGTTTTTT.

This chain joins TRBV2 and TRBJ1-5; possible D gene TRBD1, 5 bases. CDR1 and CDR2 from the germline V gene are SNHLY and FYNNEI. This CDR3 region has 14 residues. V lost 2 bases and J lost 3, with 8 bases in between. CDR3 sequence (DNA): TGTGCCAGCAGTGAATACAGGAACAATCAGCCCCAGCATTTT. It is translated as CASSEYRNNQPQHF.

The chain employs TRBV2 and TRBJ2-7; no reliable D call. The V gene's germline CDR1 is SNHLY and CDR2 FYNNEI. The CDR3 extends over 13 amino acids. Trimming removed 4 bases at V and 2 bases at J, with 9 bases between. In nucleotides, the CDR3 is TGTGCCAGCAGTGTCGTTCCTCCCTACGAGCAGTACTTC. Translation gives CASSVVPPYEQYF.

The chain recombines TRBV27 with TRBJ2-4, with 9 bases lining up with TRBD1. This CDR3 region has 15 residues. Trimming cost V 4 bases and J 6 bases; bases outside gene matches: 7. The germline V gene has CDR1 MNHEY and CDR2 SMNVEV (reference sequence). CDR3 nucleotide sequence: TGTGCCAGCAGTTCTAGGACAGGGGAACGAAACATTCAGTACTTC. Translating it yields CASSSRTGERNIQYF.

The CDR3 DNA reads TGTGCCAGCAGTTTTTTCGCTAGCGGGAGAGGGGATACGCAGTATTTT. Its protein is CASSFFASGRGDTQYF. This sequence joins TRBV28 and TRBJ2-3; the match to TRBD2 covers 10 bases. The CDR3 covers 16 residues. CDR1 is MDHEN, CDR2 SYDVKM, per germline. The trim removed 3 bases at V and 6 bases at J, leaving 9 bases unmatched.

The genes are TRBV4-1 and TRBJ1-2, with D hard to call. Deletions cut 6 bases from V and 8 bases from J, with 13 bases between. Per germline, CDR1 MGHRA and CDR2 YSYEKL. The CDR3 spans 12 residues. The CDR3 here is CASRVIGGGYTF. The CDR3 DNA reads TGCGCCAGCAGGGTTATTGGCGGGGGCTACACCTTC.

To note about this clone: Other DNA sequences in this sample translate to the same CDR3. The chain employs TRBV9 and TRBJ2-3, with D perhaps TRBD2 (5 bases). Between the trimmed V and J ends, which lost 0 bases and 0 bases, there was a span of 5 bases. The CDR3 is 14 amino acids. The germline CDR1 and CDR2 sequences are SGDLS and YYNGEE. The CDR3 loop reads CASSVGGSTDTQYF. The CDR3 DNA reads TGTGCCAGCAGCGTAGGCGGGAGCACAGATACGCAGTATTTT.

The gene calls are TRBV4-1 and TRBJ2-3; the D is unclear. Trimming removed 0 bases at V and 5 bases at J, with 12 bases between. The germline V gene encodes CDR1 MGHRA and CDR2 YSYEKL. The CDR3 totals 15 residues. This chain's CDR3 is CASSQDAVERDTQYF. CDR3 in DNA: TGCGCCAGCAGCCAAGATGCGGTAGAAAGAGATACGCAGTATTTT.

The chain links TRBV5-1 to TRBJ2-3; a weak D match, TRBD1 (6 bases). Trimming took off 4 bases at V and 3 bases at J, with 15 bases between the two ends. CDR1 and CDR2 from the germline V gene are SGHRS and YFSETQ. The CDR3 is 15 residues long. As DNA, the CDR3 is TGCGCCAGCAGCCCGGGACACCAGGGGACAGATACGCAGTATTTT. It yields the protein CASSPGHQGTDTQYF.

The V and J genes are TRBV28 and TRBJ1-5; D is perhaps TRBD1 (6 bases). Trimming left V 7 bases short and J 6 bases short, with 13 bases between. The germline CDR1 and CDR2 sequences are MDHEN and SYDVKM. CDR3 length: 13 residues. Here the CDR3 DNA reads TGTGCCAGCAATTTGGGGGCTGCTCAGCCCCAGCATTTT. This encodes CASNLGAAQPQHF.

V is TRBV28 and J is TRBJ1-2; D is unclear. The CDR3 runs to 11 residues. Trimming took off 10 bases at V and 4 bases at J, with 10 bases between the two ends. The germline CDR1 and CDR2 sequences are MDHEN and SYDVKM. Written as DNA, the CDR3 is TGTGCCACGGAGTTAAGCTATGGCTACACCTTC. Translated, it gives CATELSYGYTF.

The chain joins TRBV9 to TRBJ2-3; 12 bases match TRBD2. The germline CDR1 and CDR2 sequences are SGDLS and YYNGEE. The CDR3 is 18 amino acids. J lost 3 bases, V lost 1 base, and 9 bases had no gene match. CDR3 residues: CASSVSLTSGRGTDTQYF. CDR3 sequence (DNA): TGTGCCAGCAGCGTATCTTTGACTAGCGGGAGAGGGACAGATACGCAGTATTTT. Complete variable domain (other parts from reference TRBV9 and TRBJ2-3): DSGVTQTPKHLITATGQRVTLRCSPRSGDLSVYWYQQSLDQGLQFLIQYYNGEERAKGNILERFSAQQFPDLHSELNLSSLELGDSALYFCASSVSLTSGRGTDTQYFGPGTRLTVL.

Of note for this clone: Compared with germline, one end of the junction differs, possibly owing to a read error. The V call is TRBV11-2, the J call TRBJ2-2; D might be TRBD1 (6 bases). The CDR3 contains 11 residues. CDR1 and CDR2 (germline): SGHAT, FQNNGV. The CDR3 loop is CATGFGGELFF. The CDR3 coding sequence is TGCGCAACAGGGTTCGGCGGGGAGCTGTTTTTT.

V is TRBV7-9 and J is TRBJ2-5, with D perhaps TRBD2 (6 bases). The CDR3 is 15 residues long. V was shortened by 3 bases and J by 2 bases, with 13 bases between the two germline ends. Per germline, CDR1 SEHNR and CDR2 FQNEAQ (reference sequence). The CDR3: CASSFIWRGQETQYF. As DNA, the CDR3 is TGTGCCAGCAGCTTTATTTGGAGGGGTCAAGAGACCCAGTACTTC.

V is TRBV27 and J is TRBJ2-1; 11 nucleotides align to TRBD1. After removal of 4 bases from V and 6 bases from J, the junction contained 5 bases not matched to a gene. This CDR3 is 15 amino acids long. Germline CDR1 MNHEY, CDR2 SMNVEV (reference sequence). The CDR3 DNA is TGTGCCAGCAGTTCCGGGACAGGGGGAAGCAATGAGCAGTTCTTC. This codes for CASSSGTGGSNEQFF.

This clone was counted once. V and J are TRBV28 and TRBJ2-7; no clear D gene. V lost 3 bases, J lost 0 bases, and 6 bases lay in between. The CDR3 runs to 13 residues. Per the germline V gene, CDR1 is MDHEN and CDR2 is SYDVKM. The CDR3 here is CASSLLYSYEQYF. CDR3 coding DNA: TGTGCCAGCAGTTTGCTATACTCCTACGAGCAGTACTTC. Using reference TRBV28 and TRBJ2-7 for the parts outside the CDR3, the full variable domain is DVKVTQSSRYLVKRTGEKVFLECVQDMDHENMFWYRQDPGLGLRLIYFSYDVKMKEKGDIPEGYSVSREKKERFSLILESASTNQTSMYLCASSLLYSYEQYFGPGTRLTVT.

This clone was seen just once. The chain employs TRBV6-4 and TRBJ2-3, with D unresolved. V was pared by 0 bases and J by 4 bases, with 5 bases between. From germline, CDR1 is MRHNA and CDR2 SNTAGT. The CDR3 spans 13 residues. The CDR3 region has the DNA TGTGCCAGCAGTGACTCTTTAGCAGATACGCAGTATTTT. This sequence encodes CASSDSLADTQYF.

V usage is TRBV5-1 and J usage is TRBJ1-4, with TRBD1 matching over 7 bases. This CDR3 is built from 16 residues. The germline V gene encodes CDR1 SGHRS and CDR2 YFSETQ. V gave up 0 bases and J gave up 6 bases; unmatched junction bases: 8. CDR3 residues: CASSLGAGGGDEKLFF. The CDR3 bases are TGCGCCAGCAGCTTGGGGGCTGGAGGGGGCGATGAAAAACTGTTTTTT.

V gene TRBV27 combines with J gene TRBJ2-3; 8 nucleotides line up with TRBD2. The junction had 3 bases not matched to a gene; V was cut back by 7 bases and J by 3 bases. The CDR3 sequence is 13 residues long. Germline values: CDR1 MNHEY, CDR2 SMNVEV (reference sequence). CDR3 protein: CASMLAGTDTQYF. CDR3 bases: TGTGCCAGCATGTTAGCGGGGACAGATACGCAGTATTTT.

The chain uses TRBV2 and TRBJ1-4, with TRBD1 identical over 7 bases. V dropped 5 bases and J dropped 2; count of bases not matched to a gene: 11. The CDR3 has 17 amino acids. The V gene's germline CDR1 is SNHLY and CDR2 FYNNEI. The DNA of the CDR3 is TGTGCCAGCAGTCGAACTAGGACAGGAGGTACTAATGAAAAACTGTTTTTT. Translation gives CASSRTRTGGTNEKLFF.

This clone was detected once. This chain connects TRBV27 to TRBJ1-1; D not resolved. This CDR3 has 14 residues. CDR1 and CDR2 from the germline V gene are MNHEY and SMNVEV (reference sequence). With 8 bases removed from V and 2 bases from J, the gap between germline ends came to 15 bases. CDR3 in amino acids: CASHTLSLNTEAFF. The CDR3 DNA sequence: TGTGCCAGCCATACTCTTTCCCTAAACACTGAAGCTTTCTTT.

This clone showed up just once. This chain joins TRBV7-9 and TRBJ2-3, with D possibly matching TRBD2 (5 bases). Germline CDR1 reads SEHNR; CDR2 reads FQNEAQ (reference sequence). The CDR3 sequence is 14 residues long. Trimming pared 1 base from V and 8 bases from J, leaving 13 bases between. In nucleotides, the CDR3 is TGTGCCAGCAGCTTAGACAGCATCGGGGTTACGCAGTATTTT. This translates into CASSLDSIGVTQYF.

The chain employs TRBV29-1 and TRBJ2-3; 7 nucleotides align to TRBD1. Germline values: CDR1 SQVTM, CDR2 ANQGSEA. V dropped 7 bases and J dropped 0; count of bases not matched to a gene: 7. The CDR3 is made up of 14 amino acids. The CDR3 DNA reads TGCAGCGCGGGACAGACGGGTAGCACAGATACGCAGTATTTT. Amino acid sequence: CSAGQTGSTDTQYF.

V gene TRBV5-4 combines with J gene TRBJ1-4; D might be TRBD1 (5 bases). V shed 3 bases and J shed 4 bases, with 16 bases lying between them. The CDR3 consists of 16 residues. In germline, CDR1 is SGHNT, CDR2 YYREEE (reference sequence). In DNA, the CDR3 is TGTGCCAGCAGCTCCTTAAGCCCGGGGGGTAATGAAAAACTGTTTTTT. This codes for CASSSLSPGGNEKLFF.

The V and J genes are TRBV27 and TRBJ1-1; D gene uncertain. The CDR3 contains 14 residues. Trimming stripped 0 bases from V and 7 bases from J, with 12 bases between. Germline V gene data show CDR1 as MNHEY and CDR2 as SMNVEV (reference sequence). CDR3 sequence: CASSLSTGWSEAFF. The CDR3 nucleotides are TGTGCCAGCAGTTTATCGACCGGCTGGAGTGAAGCTTTCTTT.

The chain joins TRBV6-1 to TRBJ1-1, with 10 bases lining up with TRBD1. The CDR3 runs to 15 residues. CDR1 is MNHNS and CDR2 is SASEGT in the germline V gene. V shed 8 bases, J shed 3 bases, and the junction held 9 bases outside the gene matches. CDR3: CASATGTGADTEAFF. The CDR3 nucleotides read TGTGCCAGCGCAACCGGGACAGGGGCAGACACTGAAGCTTTCTTT.

In DNA form, the CDR3 reads TGTGCCAGCAGTTACTCGTTACAGGGTTGGTCCTACGAGCAGTACTTC. Amino acids: CASSYSLQGWSYEQYF. The genes are TRBV6-5 and TRBJ2-7, with D possibly being TRBD1 (6 bases). Per the germline V gene, CDR1 is MNHEY and CDR2 is SVGAGI. The CDR3 spans 16 residues. Trimming shortened V by 0 bases and J by 1 base, and 13 bases separated the two germline ends.

This chain joins TRBV4-2 and TRBJ2-1, with 12 bases identical to TRBD2. Germline assignment: CDR1 LGHNA and CDR2 YNFKEQ. V lost 6 bases and J lost 4; bases outside the gene matches: 4. The CDR3 has 15 residues. The DNA for the CDR3 is TGTGCCAGCAGGCACCTAGCGGGAGGGTACAATGAGCAGTTCTTC. Translating gives CASRHLAGGYNEQFF.

This chain connects TRBV29-1 to TRBJ2-7, with TRBD2 matching 11 bases. The germline gives CDR1 SQVTM, CDR2 ANQGSEA. The CDR3 loop spans 16 amino acids. The V and J ends lost 4 bases and 2 bases, in that order; junction bases with no gene match: 10. CDR3 sequence reads: CSVVGTSGTPTYEQYF. In DNA, the CDR3 is TGCAGCGTTGTTGGGACTAGCGGCACACCCACCTACGAGCAGTACTTC.